This TCR beta chain was sequenced for a study of shared clonotypes between healthy human individuals. Study-wide results and caveats: Expectations were that clonotype sharing among donors would be affected by sequencing depth. Few donors limited the genetic and exposure-history diversity represented. As a rule, naive subsets had a larger estimated richness than memory subsets. In this cohort, only blood was sampled, and tissue repertoires likely differ.

Trimming took off 4 bases at V and 8 bases at J, with 7 bases between the two ends. Germline values: CDR1 SGHDT, CDR2 YYEEEE. The CDR3 has 12 amino acids. Produced via immunoSEQ multiplex PCR; TCRdb's table is partial and in-frame only. The table shows around 2.1 million clones, with approximately 96% occurring only once. As to this clone: Its target is unknown.

The chain joins TRBV5-6 to TRBJ1-6; D gene ambiguous. The sequenced material came from naive CD4+ T cells sorted from blood. Described subset: CD45RA+ positively selected. The receptor comes from a man between 18 and 29 years old in good health. The DNA for the CDR3 is TGTGCCAGCAGCCCCGAGGATTCACCCCTCCACTTT. This codes for CASSPEDSPLHF.